This TCR beta chain is drawn from a study of blood T cell repertoires in COVID-19. In the authors' methods: Researchers report that nucleated cell counts were estimated from reference gene primer amplification. Libraries were prepared by immunoSEQ multiplex PCR; TCRdb keeps only in-frame clonotypes and omits some of them. The V and J calls and clone size are taken from that table; D and trimming were inferred from the DNA. The sample lists fewer than 250,000 clones; around four fifths were seen once. V lost 2 bases to trimming and J lost 8 bases; unmatched junction nucleotides: 8. The germline V gene has CDR1 SQVTM and CDR2 ANQGSEA. The CDR3 has 13 residues. A PCR-confirmed or clinician-diagnosed COVID-19 case had contacted exposed participants within 2 weeks of entry.

The TCR originated in a woman aged 40 to 50 who had been exposed to COVID-19. V and J are TRBV29-1 and TRBJ1-1; the match to TRBD1 covers 7 bases. Sequences were obtained from PBMCs or T cells enriched from blood (not recorded which). For the CDR3, the DNA is TGCAGCGTTGAAAGAGGGGGCGTTAGGGAAGCTTTCTTT. Translated: CSVERGGVREAFF.